Listed below are T cell receptor beta chains from one sample, sequenced in a study of monozygotic twins with inflammatory bowel disease. TCRdb reprocessed the 5' RACE reads, keeping one entry per CDR3 protein, no DNA. Its table records approximately 85,000 distinct CDR3 sequences. The sequenced material came from blood. The receptor source for this set is a human donor with ulcerative colitis or Crohn's disease, or a healthy co-twin of an affected twin (not recorded which). Both conserved end residues are part of each CDR3. Expanded clones are given a class, and other clones once, few, many or no size at all.

J gene: TRBJ2-7
V gene: TRBV4-2
clone size: -
CDR3 protein: CASSQEQAGDPSYEQYF

J gene: TRBJ2-7
V gene: TRBV20-1
clone size: -
CDR3 protein: CSARGDNYEQYF

J gene: TRBJ1-2
V gene: TRBV7-2
clone size: -
CDR3 protein: CASSLARASYGYTF

J gene: TRBJ2-3
V gene: TRBV18
clone size: -
CDR3 protein: CASSRTGTSADTQYF

J gene: TRBJ2-7
V gene: TRBV28
clone size: -
CDR3 protein: CASSLGTLTASEQYF

J gene: TRBJ1-2
V gene: TRBV20-1
clone size: -
CDR3 protein: CRARDQHVHGYTF

J gene: TRBJ2-1
V gene: TRBV6-1
clone size: -
CDR3 protein: CASSQSYLGLAGYNEQFF

J gene: TRBJ2-7
V gene: TRBV15
clone size: -
CDR3 protein: CATSREQGMHEQYF

J gene: TRBJ2-1
V gene: TRBV20-1
clone size: -
CDR3 protein: CSARIFYNEQFF

J gene: TRBJ2-7
V gene: TRBV5-5
clone size: -
CDR3 protein: CASSLDAVRNYEQYF

J gene: TRBJ1-3
V gene: TRBV20-1
clone size: -
CDR3 protein: CSARDLRNTIYF

J gene: TRBJ2-3
V gene: TRBV7-2
clone size: -
CDR3 protein: CASSADHTDTQYF

J gene: TRBJ1-3
V gene: TRBV12-3/TRBV12-4
clone size: -
CDR3 protein: CASSFKRQGIGNTIYF

J gene: TRBJ2-1
V gene: TRBV24-1
clone size: -
CDR3 protein: CATSRNNEQFF

J gene: TRBJ2-1
V gene: TRBV15
clone size: -
CDR3 protein: CATRLAGNNEQFF

J gene: TRBJ2-3
V gene: TRBV5-4
clone size: -
CDR3 protein: CASSLGKGRDTQYF

J gene: TRBJ1-1
V gene: TRBV5-1
clone size: -
CDR3 protein: CASSLGQNIMNTEAFF

J gene: TRBJ2-6
V gene: TRBV7-2
clone size: -
CDR3 protein: CASSLRGAAGANVLTF

J gene: TRBJ2-1
V gene: TRBV11-2
clone size: -
CDR3 protein: CASTLLRGRNEQFF

J gene: TRBJ1-4
V gene: TRBV20-1
clone size: -
CDR3 protein: CSAREDEKLFF

J gene: TRBJ2-3
V gene: TRBV5-1
clone size: -
CDR3 protein: CASSRASVFVADTQYF

J gene: TRBJ2-2
V gene: TRBV5-5
clone size: -
CDR3 protein: CASSGTGELFF

J gene: TRBJ1-1
V gene: TRBV20-1
clone size: -
CDR3 protein: CSALRRSTEAFF

J gene: TRBJ1-6
V gene: TRBV12-3/TRBV12-4
clone size: -
CDR3 protein: CASSLVQGGNSPLHF

J gene: TRBJ2-7
V gene: TRBV7-6
clone size: -
CDR3 protein: CASSLGTGGSYEQYF

J gene: TRBJ1-4
V gene: TRBV3-1
clone size: -
CDR3 protein: CASSQERGQGPEKLFF

J gene: TRBJ2-7
V gene: TRBV10-3
clone size: -
CDR3 protein: CAIRPGLAGGGSSYEQYF

J gene: TRBJ2-5
V gene: TRBV12-3/TRBV12-4
clone size: -
CDR3 protein: CASSLRGAVETQYF

J gene: TRBJ2-3
V gene: TRBV27
clone size: -
CDR3 protein: CASSSTGTHTDTQYF

J gene: TRBJ1-5
V gene: TRBV6-5
clone size: -
CDR3 protein: CASSRGGNQPQHF

J gene: TRBJ2-3
V gene: TRBV5-1
clone size: -
CDR3 protein: CASSWNADTQYF

J gene: TRBJ1-5
V gene: TRBV19
clone size: medium-sized
CDR3 protein: CASSIGAHSNQPQHF

J gene: TRBJ1-5
V gene: TRBV5-5
clone size: -
CDR3 protein: CASSEGRINQPQHF

J gene: TRBJ2-7
V gene: TRBV11-2
clone size: -
CDR3 protein: CASSLVRGSVGEQYF

J gene: TRBJ2-5
V gene: TRBV7-7
clone size: -
CDR3 protein: CASSLGQQETQYF

J gene: TRBJ1-5
V gene: TRBV6-5
clone size: medium-sized
CDR3 protein: CASSYSGEGASQPQHF

J gene: TRBJ1-4
V gene: TRBV15
clone size: -
CDR3 protein: CATSRAGQGAEKLFF

J gene: TRBJ1-1
V gene: TRBV7-2
clone size: -
CDR3 protein: CASSLLWNTEAFF

J gene: TRBJ2-3
V gene: TRBV3-1
clone size: -
CDR3 protein: CASIQVIVDTQYF

J gene: TRBJ1-2
V gene: TRBV15
clone size: -
CDR3 protein: CATSREGIGYTF

J gene: TRBJ2-6
V gene: TRBV11-2
clone size: -
CDR3 protein: CASSQNPGANVLTF

J gene: TRBJ2-7
V gene: TRBV7-9
clone size: -
CDR3 protein: CASSHGQYEQYF

J gene: TRBJ2-7
V gene: TRBV7-9
clone size: -
CDR3 protein: CASSFSALLDEQYF

J gene: TRBJ2-4
V gene: TRBV7-2
clone size: -
CDR3 protein: CASSRGGAVKNIQYF

J gene: TRBJ1-2
V gene: TRBV29-1
clone size: -
CDR3 protein: CSVEDVHDGYTF

J gene: TRBJ1-5
V gene: TRBV12-3/TRBV12-4
clone size: -
CDR3 protein: CASRQTNQPQHF

J gene: TRBJ2-2
V gene: TRBV3-1
clone size: -
CDR3 protein: CASSRLDVVELFF